Below are 12 T cell receptor beta chains sequenced from a single sample in a study of blood T cell repertoires in COVID-19. The assay was immunoSEQ multiplex PCR, and TCRdb's table has in-frame clones only and misses some. The data show 250,000 to 350,000 clones, with around nine tenths seen just once and roughly 4.1% held by the top ten. Sequenced input: peripheral blood. The receptors were gathered from a woman between 45 and 65 years old with active or convalescent COVID-19.

The V and J genes are TRBV6-2 or TRBV6-3 and TRBJ1-5, with D possibly being TRBD1 (6 bases). Trimming pared 5 bases from V and 2 bases from J, leaving 10 bases between. CDR1 MNHEY and CDR2 SVGEGT come from the germline V gene. The CDR3 has 14 residues. The CDR3 DNA reads as TGTGCCAGCAGTAAACAGGGAGGCAATCAGCCCCAGCATTTT. The encoded protein is CASSKQGGNQPQHF.

This clone was picked up a small number of times. The chain joins TRBV12-3 or TRBV12-4 to TRBJ2-1; 10 nucleotides line up with TRBD2. The CDR3 sequence is 12 residues long. V lost 5 bases to trimming and J lost 16 bases; unmatched junction nucleotides: 8. CDR3 amino acids: CASSDSGRICFF. For the CDR3, the DNA is TGTGCCAGCAGTGATAGCGGGAGGATTTGCTTCTTC.

V is TRBV7-9 and J is TRBJ2-5; the D gene is possibly TRBD2 (5 bases). Germline CDR1 is SEHNR and CDR2 is FQNEAQ (reference sequence). The V and J ends lost 10 bases and 3 bases respectively, with 15 bases between them. The CDR3 is made up of 13 amino acids. The CDR3 coding sequence is TGTGCCATAAGCGCGTTCGGGAAAGAGACCCAGTACTTC. Protein sequence: CAISAFGKETQYF.

The chain combines TRBV6-2 or TRBV6-3 with TRBJ2-5; D ambiguous. V was cut by 6 bases and J by 5 bases, with 13 bases left in between. Germline values: CDR1 MNHEY, CDR2 SVGEGT. The CDR3 has 13 residues. The CDR3 loop reads CASSIASWETQYF. The CDR3 region has the DNA TGTGCCAGCAGCATAGCAAGTTGGGAGACCCAGTACTTC.

The count of this clone is one. This chain links TRBV24-1 with TRBJ2-2; 10 positions match TRBD1. The germline gives CDR1 KGHDR, CDR2 SFDVKD. J gave up 2 bases and V 4 bases, and 3 bases lay outside the gene matches. This CDR3 spans 16 amino acids. The DNA of the CDR3 is TGTGCCACCAGTGACCGGGACAGGGGTAACACCGGGGAGCTGTTTTTT. It encodes CATSDRDRGNTGELFF.

This clone was picked up one time. The rearrangement uses TRBV5-4 and TRBJ2-2; D remains ambiguous. Trimming took 3 bases from V and 2 from J, leaving 11 bases between them. There are 15 residues in the CDR3. Germline CDR1 reads SGHNT; CDR2 reads YYREEE (reference sequence). The CDR3 here is CASSSPTRNTGELFF. The DNA of the CDR3 is TGTGCCAGCAGCTCCCCGACACGTAACACCGGGGAGCTGTTTTTT.

This clone was observed a single time. V and J are TRBV9 and TRBJ1-1; possibly TRBD1 for D (5 bases). The germline gives CDR1 SGDLS, CDR2 YYNGEE. CDR3 size: 17 residues. Trimming removed 0 bases at V and 4 bases at J, with 19 bases between. The CDR3 region is CASSVGGRGDSGTEAFF. In DNA, the CDR3 is TGTGCCAGCAGCGTAGGGGGACGCGGGGATAGTGGCACTGAAGCTTTCTTT.

This chain connects TRBV7-6 to TRBJ2-1; 7 bases fit TRBD1. Germline CDR1 reads SGHVS; CDR2 reads FNYEAQ. This CDR3 comprises 15 residues. J was trimmed by 8 bases and V by 3 bases; bases with no gene match: 10. CDR3 region: CASSFQGEDGDEQFF. CDR3 nucleotides: TGTGCCAGCAGCTTTCAGGGGGAAGACGGTGATGAGCAGTTCTTC.

The chain is built from TRBV3-1 (or the pseudogene TRBV3-2) and TRBJ2-1; TRBD2 aligns across 12 bases. J was trimmed by 6 bases and V by 7 bases; bases with no gene match: 13. The CDR3 spans 17 residues. Per the germline V gene, CDR1 is LGHDT and CDR2 is YNNKEL (reference sequence). CDR3 nucleotides: TGTGCCAGCACCTCTTCGGACGGGACTAGCGGGCTCAATGAGCAGTTCTTC. This codes for CASTSSDGTSGLNEQFF.

The rearrangement uses TRBV3-1 (or the pseudogene TRBV3-2) and TRBJ1-1; D unresolved. V dropped 5 bases and J dropped 1 base, with 11 bases sitting between them. This CDR3 is 14 amino acids long. Germline V CDR1 and CDR2: LGHDT, YNNKEL (reference sequence). This chain's CDR3 is CASSYSKANTEAFF. CDR3 DNA sequence: TGTGCCAGCAGCTACAGTAAGGCGAACACTGAAGCTTTCTTT.

The chain links TRBV3-1 (or the pseudogene TRBV3-2) to TRBJ1-1; 7 bases match TRBD1. Trimming cost V 4 bases and J 8 bases; bases outside gene matches: 10. The CDR3 has 14 amino acids. Germline-derived CDR1 and CDR2 are LGHDT and YNNKEL (reference sequence). Here the CDR3 DNA reads TGTGCCAGCAGCCTTATCAGGGGGAGTGGAGAAGCTTTCTTT. It codes for CASSLIRGSGEAFF.

CDR3 amino acids: CASSDALGFAGGELFF. CDR3 nucleotides: TGTGCCAGCAGCGACGCTCTCGGGTTTGCTGGCGGGGAGCTGTTTTTT. The V gene is TRBV11-3, the J gene TRBJ2-2; D is uncertain. CDR1 is SGHNT, CDR2 YENEEA, per germline. The CDR3 contains 16 residues. The germline V and J ends were trimmed by 5 bases and 7 bases, with 20 bases remaining between them.